This T cell receptor beta chain was retrieved from a study of T cells expressing NK-cell markers. Study-wide background: HCMV seropositivity marked seven of the eight sequenced donors; one was seronegative. Study-wide findings and caveats: Six or seven donors showed dominant NKG2C+ clonotypes comprising about 1.0-7.5% of their CD8+ T cells.

About this clonotype: Its antigen is still unknown.

With the 5' RACE reads reprocessed, TCRdb shows one record per CDR3 protein and no DNA. This repertoire comprises 440,000 or so distinct CDR3 sequences; its ten largest clones make up 7.3%. Sample: blood T cells: a sorted CD56 or NKG2C T cell subset, CD4+ or CD8+ T cells, or bulk PBMC T cells (not recorded which). The receptor comes from a woman between 18 and 70 years old in good health.

This CDR3 is CSASDSWSGANVLTF. The gene calls are TRBV20-1 and TRBJ2-6. The CDR3 runs 15 residues. In germline, CDR1 is DFQATT, CDR2 SNEGSKA (reference sequence).